A single sample is the source of the 10 T cell receptor beta chains below, sequenced in a study of blood T cell repertoires in COVID-19. TCRdb keeps only in-frame clones here, not all; method: immunoSEQ multiplex PCR. The sample lists about 330,000 clones, around 82% occurring once. Specimen: peripheral blood. The receptors here all came from a woman aged 50 to 60 with acute or convalescent COVID-19.

This chain joins TRBV7-3 and TRBJ1-1; D gene unclear. This CDR3 has 13 amino acids. CDR1 is SGHTA, CDR2 FQGTGA, per germline. V lost 5 bases and J lost 3, with 10 bases in between. Here the CDR3 DNA reads TGTGCCAGCAGCCCGGACGGGGACACTGAAGCTTTCTTT. This sequence encodes CASSPDGDTEAFF.

The chain has TRBV3-1 (or the pseudogene TRBV3-2) and TRBJ2-5; no definite D call. Germline V lookup: CDR1 LGHDT, CDR2 YNNKEL (reference sequence). This CDR3 region has 14 residues. The V end was cut by 4 bases, the J end by 5 bases, with 14 bases between. CDR3: CASSPPGLLETQYF. The CDR3 nucleotides read TGTGCCAGCAGCCCTCCTGGGCTGTTGGAGACCCAGTACTTC.

The chain has TRBV12-3 or TRBV12-4 and TRBJ1-2; D gene uncertain. The CDR3 has 13 amino acids. V lost 6 bases to trimming and J lost 7 bases, with 15 bases between them. The CDR3 nucleotides are TGTGCCAGCAGCCCAGACGGAGTCGGTGGCTACACCTTC. Protein sequence: CASSPDGVGGYTF.

This clone was observed once. The CDR3 DNA is TGTGCCAGCGGAATAGCGGGAAGCTCCTACGAGCAGTACGTC. This gives the protein CASGIAGSSYEQYV. This sequence joins TRBV5-4 and TRBJ2-7; 8 bases are a match to TRBD2. The V segment lost 7 bases and the J segment 0 bases; nucleotides outside the gene matches: 6. The CDR3 loop spans 14 amino acids. Germline V gives CDR1 SGHNT, CDR2 YYREEE (reference sequence).

The chain is built from TRBV5-1 and TRBJ2-2; TRBD2 aligns across 7 bases. The V and J ends lost 0 bases and 6 bases, in that order; junction bases with no gene match: 8. The CDR3 is 16 residues long. Per germline, CDR1 SGHRS and CDR2 YFSETQ. The CDR3 coding sequence is TGCGCCAGCAGCTTGGGAGCAGGTGCGGGGGCCGGGGAGCTGTTTTTT. Translating it yields CASSLGAGAGAGELFF.

This clone was seen more than once but under ten times. The rearrangement joins TRBV6-4 to TRBJ2-5, with 7 bases lining up with TRBD1. Per the germline V gene, CDR1 is MRHNA and CDR2 is SNTAGT. With 4 bases clipped from V and 3 bases from J, the junction kept 5 bases outside the gene matches. This CDR3 contains 14 residues. The CDR3 DNA reads TGTGCCAGCAGTGCTCCCGGGACAGAAGAGACCCAGTACTTC. Translation: CASSAPGTEETQYF.

The J gene is TRBJ2-3, the V gene TRBV27; 8 bases map to TRBD1. This CDR3 comprises 15 residues. The J segment lost 3 bases and the V segment lost 2 bases, leaving 4 bases of the junction unmatched. CDR1 and CDR2 from the germline V gene are MNHEY and SMNVEV (reference sequence). CDR3 sequence (DNA): TGTGCCAGCAGTTTACAGGGGGCGCGAACAGATACGCAGTATTTT. It codes for CASSLQGARTDTQYF.

The J gene is TRBJ1-2, the V gene TRBV19, with TRBD1 identical over 12 bases. Trimming took 5 bases from V and 2 from J; bases not matched to a gene: 12. Germline lookup yields CDR1 LNHDA and CDR2 SQIVND (reference sequence). The CDR3 is made up of 18 amino acids. CDR3 protein: CASSLRDRGRGVNYGYTF. CDR3 nucleotides: TGTGCCAGTAGTCTCCGGGACAGGGGGCGCGGGGTCAACTATGGCTACACCTTC.

This rearrangement joins TRBV30 to TRBJ1-1, with a weak D call TRBD1 (6 bases). The length of the CDR3 is 16 residues. Germline loops: CDR1 GTSNPN, CDR2 SVGIG (reference sequence). V was shortened by 3 bases and J by 4 bases, with 21 bases between the two germline ends. Here the CDR3 DNA reads TGTGCCTGGAGCCTCAGGTTCAGGAGCAGGGGCACTGAAGCTTTCTTT. Translation gives CAWSLRFRSRGTEAFF.

The chain employs TRBV2 and TRBJ2-1; D uncertain. In germline, CDR1 is SNHLY, CDR2 FYNNEI. CDR3 size: 11 residues. Trimming left V 4 bases short and J 12 bases short, with 10 bases between. The CDR3 DNA follows: TGTGCCAGCAGTGCCCGGTATGGGCAGTTCTTC. Protein sequence: CASSARYGQFF.